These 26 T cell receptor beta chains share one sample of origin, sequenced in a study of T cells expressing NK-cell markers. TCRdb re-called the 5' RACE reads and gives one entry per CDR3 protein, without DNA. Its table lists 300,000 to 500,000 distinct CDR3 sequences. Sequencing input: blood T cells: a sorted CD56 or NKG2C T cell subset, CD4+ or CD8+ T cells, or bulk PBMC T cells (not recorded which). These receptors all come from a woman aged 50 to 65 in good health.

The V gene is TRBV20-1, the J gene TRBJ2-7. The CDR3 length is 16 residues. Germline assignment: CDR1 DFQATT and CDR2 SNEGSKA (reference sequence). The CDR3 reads CSARDPSSGNPKEQYF.

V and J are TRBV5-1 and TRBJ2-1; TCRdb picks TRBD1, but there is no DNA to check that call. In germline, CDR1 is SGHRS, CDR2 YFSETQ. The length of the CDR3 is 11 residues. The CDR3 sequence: CASLTGNEQFF.

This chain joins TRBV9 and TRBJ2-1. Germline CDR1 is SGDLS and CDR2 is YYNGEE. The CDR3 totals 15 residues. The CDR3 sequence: CASSVEPSSYNEQFF. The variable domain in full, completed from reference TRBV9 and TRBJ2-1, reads DSGVTQTPKHLITATGQRVTLRCSPRSGDLSVYWYQQSLDQGLQFLIQYYNGEERAKGNILERFSAQQFPDLHSELNLSSLELGDSALYFCASSVEPSSYNEQFFGPGTRLTVL.

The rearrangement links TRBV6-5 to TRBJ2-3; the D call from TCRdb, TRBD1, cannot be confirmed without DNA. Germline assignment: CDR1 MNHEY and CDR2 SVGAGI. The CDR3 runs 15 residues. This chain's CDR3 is CASASRQLGGDTQYF.

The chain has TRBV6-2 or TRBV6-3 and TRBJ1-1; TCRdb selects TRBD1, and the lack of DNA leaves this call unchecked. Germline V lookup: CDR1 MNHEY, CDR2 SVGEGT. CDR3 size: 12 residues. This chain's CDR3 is CASSSDSPEAFF.

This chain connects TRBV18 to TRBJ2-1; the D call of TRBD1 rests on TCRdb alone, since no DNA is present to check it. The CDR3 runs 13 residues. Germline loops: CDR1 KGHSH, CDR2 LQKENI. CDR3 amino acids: CASSEGTNPEQFF.

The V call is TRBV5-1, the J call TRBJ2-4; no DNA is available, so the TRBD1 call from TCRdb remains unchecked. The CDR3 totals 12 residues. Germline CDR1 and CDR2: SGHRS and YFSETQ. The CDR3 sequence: CASSFGGQGANF.

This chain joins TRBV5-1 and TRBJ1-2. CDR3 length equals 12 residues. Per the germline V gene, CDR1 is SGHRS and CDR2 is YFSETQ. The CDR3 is CASSLAGWGYTF.

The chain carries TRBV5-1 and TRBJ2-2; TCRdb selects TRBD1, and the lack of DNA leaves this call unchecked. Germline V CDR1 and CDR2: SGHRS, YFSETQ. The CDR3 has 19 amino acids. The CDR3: CASSLKWGRTGMNTGELFF. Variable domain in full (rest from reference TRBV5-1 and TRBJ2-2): KAGVTQTPRYLIKTRGQQVTLSCSPISGHRSVSWYQQTPGQGLQFLFEYFSETQRNKGNFPGRFSGRQFSNSRSEMNVSTLELGDSALYLCASSLKWGRTGMNTGELFFGEGSRLTVL.

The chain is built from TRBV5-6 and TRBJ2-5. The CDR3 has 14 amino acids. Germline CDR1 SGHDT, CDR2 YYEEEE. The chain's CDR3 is CASASGKAKETQYF. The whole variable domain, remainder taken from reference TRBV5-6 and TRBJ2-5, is DAGVTQSPTHLIKTRGQQVTLRCSPKSGHDTVSWYQQALGQGPQFIFQYYEEEERQRGNFPDRFSGHQFPNYSSELNVNALLLGDSALYLCASASGKAKETQYFGPGTRLLVL.

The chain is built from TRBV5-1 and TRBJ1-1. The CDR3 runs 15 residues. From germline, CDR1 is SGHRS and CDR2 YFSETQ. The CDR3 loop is CASSPLIGGGTEAFF.

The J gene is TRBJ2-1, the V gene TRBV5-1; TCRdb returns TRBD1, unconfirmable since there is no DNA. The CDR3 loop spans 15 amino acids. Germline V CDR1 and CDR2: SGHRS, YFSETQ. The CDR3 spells CASSALAGVANEQFF.

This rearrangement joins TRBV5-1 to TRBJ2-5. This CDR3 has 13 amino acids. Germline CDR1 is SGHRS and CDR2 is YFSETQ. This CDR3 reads CASSLSEVETQYF.

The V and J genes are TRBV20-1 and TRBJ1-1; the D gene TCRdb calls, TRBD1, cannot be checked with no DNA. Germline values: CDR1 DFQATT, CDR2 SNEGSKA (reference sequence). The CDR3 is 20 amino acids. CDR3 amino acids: CSARSPLNRQGRRANTEAFF.

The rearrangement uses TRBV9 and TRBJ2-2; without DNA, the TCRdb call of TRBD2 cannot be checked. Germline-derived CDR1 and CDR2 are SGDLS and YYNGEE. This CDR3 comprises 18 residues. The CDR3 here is CASSVRLSGRAGTGELFF.

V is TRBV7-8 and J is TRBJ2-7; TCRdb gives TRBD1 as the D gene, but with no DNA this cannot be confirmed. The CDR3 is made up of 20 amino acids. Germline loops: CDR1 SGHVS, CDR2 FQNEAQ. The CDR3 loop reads CASSFPMAQDSASNPYEQYF.

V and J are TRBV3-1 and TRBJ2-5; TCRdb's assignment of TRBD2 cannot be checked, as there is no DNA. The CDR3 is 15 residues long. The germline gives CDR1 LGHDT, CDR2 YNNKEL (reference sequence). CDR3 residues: CASSQTSGGQETQYF.

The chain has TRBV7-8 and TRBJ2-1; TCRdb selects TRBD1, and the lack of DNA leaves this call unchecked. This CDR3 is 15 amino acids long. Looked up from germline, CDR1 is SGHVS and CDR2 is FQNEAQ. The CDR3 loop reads CASSRDRGLSTKQFF.

This chain's CDR3 is CASSVRTGNSEQFF. V gene TRBV9 combines with J gene TRBJ2-1; the D call from TCRdb, TRBD1, cannot be confirmed without DNA. Germline loops: CDR1 SGDLS, CDR2 YYNGEE. The CDR3 consists of 14 residues.

The CDR3 reads CAWKVAGGYHEQYF. The gene calls are TRBV30 and TRBJ2-7; the D call of TRBD2 rests on TCRdb alone, since no DNA is present to check it. From germline, CDR1 is GTSNPN and CDR2 SVGIG (reference sequence). The CDR3 length is 14 residues.

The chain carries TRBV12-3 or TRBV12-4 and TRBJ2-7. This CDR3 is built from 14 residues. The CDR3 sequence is CASSLGFQNVEQYF.

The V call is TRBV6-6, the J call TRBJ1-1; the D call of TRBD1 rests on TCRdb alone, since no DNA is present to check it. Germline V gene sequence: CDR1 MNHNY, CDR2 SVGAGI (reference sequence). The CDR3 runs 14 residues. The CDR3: CASTREEMNTEAFF.

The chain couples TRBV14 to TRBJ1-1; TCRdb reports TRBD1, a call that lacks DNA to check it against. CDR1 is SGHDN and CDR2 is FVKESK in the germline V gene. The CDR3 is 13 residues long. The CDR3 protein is CASSQRGATEAFF.

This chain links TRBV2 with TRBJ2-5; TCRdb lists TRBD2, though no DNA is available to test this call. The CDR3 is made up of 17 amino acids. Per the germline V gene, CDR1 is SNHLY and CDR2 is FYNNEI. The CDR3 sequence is CASSVKIGTSGQETQYF.

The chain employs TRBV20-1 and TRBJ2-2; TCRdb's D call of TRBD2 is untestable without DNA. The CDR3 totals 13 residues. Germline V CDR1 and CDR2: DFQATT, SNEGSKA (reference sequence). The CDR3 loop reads CSARQTSSGELFF.

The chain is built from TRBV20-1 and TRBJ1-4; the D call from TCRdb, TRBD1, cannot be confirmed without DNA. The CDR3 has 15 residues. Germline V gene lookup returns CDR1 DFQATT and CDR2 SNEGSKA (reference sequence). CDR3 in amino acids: CSARALGPQWEKLFF.